What follows describes a single TCR beta chain. Its antigen is unidentified. The sort gate was single viable CD3+CD4+CD8-CD45RO+ cells for memory CD4+ T cells. CMV serostatus came from serum IgG against pp150, pp28, p38, p52. CD4+ T cells were isolated by positive magnetic selection. This sample was taken from a study of memory CD4+ T cells and cytomegalovirus serostatus. Overall study results and limits: CD4+ memory repertoires contained about 40% of the roughly 160 reported CMV TCRbeta sequences. Repertoires predicted CMV serostatus with median bootstrapped AUC of about 0.95.

Data came from immunoSEQ multiplex PCR; TCRdb stores just in-frame clones and leaves some out. The top ten hold around 0.8% of the sample, which has about 82,000 clones, 75% to 90% seen once. This TCR came from an adult in good health and CMV-seronegative. Sequencing used memory CD4+ T cells from blood.

CDR3 coding DNA: TGTGCCAGCAGCGTAGGTGGGTGGGCGCCAGACTCTGGAAACACCATATATTTT. It is translated as CASSVGGWAPDSGNTIYF. V usage is TRBV9 and J usage is TRBJ1-3; D unclear. Per germline, CDR1 SGDLS and CDR2 YYNGEE. CDR3 length: 18 residues. Trimming removed 0 bases from V and 0 bases from J, with 16 bases in between. Using reference TRBV9 and TRBJ1-3 for the parts outside the CDR3, the full variable domain is DSGVTQTPKHLITATGQRVTLRCSPRSGDLSVYWYQQSLDQGLQFLIQYYNGEERAKGNILERFSAQQFPDLHSELNLSSLELGDSALYFCASSVGGWAPDSGNTIYFGEGSWLTVV.